Below, 6 T cell receptor beta chains from the same sample are listed, as sequenced in a study of T cell changes during pregnancy in multiple sclerosis. Assay: immunoSEQ multiplex PCR; the TCRdb copy retains only in-frame clones and omits some. Of around 70,000 clones in the sample, 92% are singletons; the top ten hold more than 1.1%. Sample: peripheral blood, taken after pregnancy. The source is a female donor with multiple sclerosis, enrolled in a pregnancy study.

The genes are TRBV5-1 and TRBJ1-5; 7 nucleotides agree with TRBD1. From germline, CDR1 is SGHRS and CDR2 YFSETQ. V trimming: 4 bases; J trimming: 5 bases; junction bases outside the gene matches: 12. The CDR3 contains 16 residues. The DNA of the CDR3 is TGCGCCAGCAGCCCCGGACAGGTTGGATTCGATCAGCCCCAGCATTTT. Encoded protein: CASSPGQVGFDQPQHF.

The chain uses TRBV4-2 and TRBJ2-7, with 8 bases matching TRBD2. From germline, CDR1 is LGHNA and CDR2 YNFKEQ. Germline trimming cut 1 base from V and 6 bases from J; bases unmatched to any gene: 5. The CDR3 totals 14 residues. The CDR3 sequence is CASSQGPREGEQYF. CDR3 sequence (DNA): TGTGCCAGCAGCCAAGGGCCCCGGGAGGGCGAGCAGTACTTC.

This chain joins TRBV5-5 and TRBJ2-7; 14 bases agree with TRBD2. This CDR3 spans 17 amino acids. The V gene end was trimmed by 2 bases and the J gene end by 2 bases; junction bases not matched to a gene: 6. The germline CDR1 and CDR2 sequences are SGHKS and YYEKEE (reference sequence). The CDR3 sequence is CASSFSGLAGDAYEQYF. The CDR3 coding sequence is TGTGCCAGCAGCTTCTCGGGACTAGCGGGAGATGCCTACGAGCAGTACTTC. Filled out from reference TRBV5-5 and TRBJ2-7, the complete variable domain reads DAGVTQSPTHLIKTRGQQVTLRCSPISGHKSVSWYQQVLGQGPQFIFQYYEKEERGRGNFPDRFSARQFPNYSSELNVNALLLGDSALYLCASSFSGLAGDAYEQYFGPGTRLTVT.

This sequence joins TRBV28 and TRBJ1-2; D may be TRBD1 (6 bases). Germline V gene sequence: CDR1 MDHEN, CDR2 SYDVKM. Trimming cost V 6 bases and J 6 bases, with 20 bases left between them. The CDR3 is made up of 15 amino acids. The CDR3 loop reads CASRPSGGRIDGYTF. The DNA for the CDR3 is TGTGCCAGCAGGCCTTCCGGGGGGCGAATCGATGGCTACACCTTC.

This chain connects TRBV2 to TRBJ2-7, with a tentative D call TRBD1 (6 bases). CDR3 length: 12 residues. V was shortened by 5 bases and J by 10 bases, with 15 bases between the two germline ends. CDR1 SNHLY and CDR2 FYNNEI come from the germline V gene. In DNA form, the CDR3 reads TGTGCCAGCAGTCTTAAGACAGGAACACAGTACTTC. This translates into CASSLKTGTQYF.

V gene TRBV5-1 combines with J gene TRBJ2-1, with 11 bases fitting TRBD1. Germline-derived CDR1 and CDR2 are SGHRS and YFSETQ. Unmatched junction bases numbered 9, after V lost 3 bases and J lost 7 bases. This CDR3 spans 16 amino acids. For the CDR3, the DNA is TGCGCCAGCAGCTGGACGGACAGGGGGCATGTAAATGAGCAGTTCTTC. Amino acids: CASSWTDRGHVNEQFF.